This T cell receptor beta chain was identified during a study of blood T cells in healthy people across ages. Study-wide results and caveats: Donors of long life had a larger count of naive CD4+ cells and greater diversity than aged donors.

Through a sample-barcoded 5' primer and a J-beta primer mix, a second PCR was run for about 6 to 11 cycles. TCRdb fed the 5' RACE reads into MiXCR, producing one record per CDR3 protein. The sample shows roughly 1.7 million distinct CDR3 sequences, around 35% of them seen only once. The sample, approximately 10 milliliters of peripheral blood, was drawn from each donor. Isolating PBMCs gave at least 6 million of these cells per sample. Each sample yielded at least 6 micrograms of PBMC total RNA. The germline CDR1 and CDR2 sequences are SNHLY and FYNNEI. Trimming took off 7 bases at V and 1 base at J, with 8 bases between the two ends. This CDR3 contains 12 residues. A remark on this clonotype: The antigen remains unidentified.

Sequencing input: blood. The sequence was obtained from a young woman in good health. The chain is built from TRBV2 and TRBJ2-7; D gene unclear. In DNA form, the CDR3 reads TGTGCCAGCACCTTCGCATCCTACGAGCAGTACTTC. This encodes CASTFASYEQYF.